This T cell receptor (beta chain) is from a study of cytomegalovirus exposure and HLA in healthy donors. The protocol was immunoSEQ multiplex PCR, while the TCRdb copy is restricted to in-frame clones and leaves out a portion. The profile shows some 170,000 clones, more than 75% of them singletons. The length of the CDR3 is 15 residues. Per germline, CDR1 SGDLS and CDR2 YYNGEE. J was trimmed by 8 bases and V by 3 bases; bases with no gene match: 8. On this clone itself: Its matching antigen is unknown.

Overall study findings and caveats: Subsequent analysis of the 95 to 150 validation repertoires found a tendency for first-cohort TCR clusters to co-occur. Overall, around 150 TCR beta chains were annotated as cytomegalovirus-associated.

Sequencing was done on a sample of PBMCs. The chain has TRBV9 and TRBJ1-6; TRBD1 agrees at 7 bases. The receptor comes from a man between 18 and 29 years old in good health and CMV-seropositive. The CDR3 DNA reads as TGTGCCAGCAGCGCTCCCGGGACAGTAGATTCACCCCTCCACTTT. Translation gives CASSAPGTVDSPLHF.